Below are 26 T cell receptor beta chains sequenced from a single sample in a study of cytomegalovirus exposure and HLA in healthy donors. The PCR used 60 Vbeta and 13 Jbeta primers. This table comes from immunoSEQ multiplex PCR, and its TCRdb copy is limited to in-frame clones, with some not included. The sample comprises about 170,000 clones, approximately 81% of which are singletons, and 2% to 3% rests with the top ten. The sample taken for sequencing was PBMCs. Source of these receptors: a man aged 25 to 40 in good health and CMV-seropositive.

The genes are TRBV5-4 and TRBJ2-3; 8 bases fit TRBD2. Germline-derived CDR1 and CDR2 are SGHNT and YYREEE (reference sequence). V was clipped by 4 bases and J by 4 bases; unmatched bases: 8. This CDR3 spans 15 amino acids. The CDR3 loop reads CASSHLPGGSDTQYF. The CDR3 coding sequence is TGTGCCAGCAGCCACCTTCCGGGAGGGTCAGATACGCAGTATTTT.

The chain recombines TRBV30 with TRBJ2-2; 7 nucleotides line up with TRBD1. The CDR3 loop spans 13 amino acids. Trimming took 1 base from V and 6 from J; bases not matched to a gene: 2. The germline gives CDR1 GTSNPN, CDR2 SVGIG (reference sequence). The DNA of the CDR3 is TGTGCCTGGAGTGCCCAGGGGGCCGGGGAGCTGTTTTTT. Translation: CAWSAQGAGELFF.

The chain uses TRBV23-1 and TRBJ1-1; TRBD1 matches 9 bases. TRBV23-1 is treated as an ORF (open reading frame) with a function not yet certain. The CDR3 has 15 residues. J was trimmed by 1 base and V by 6 bases; bases with no gene match: 6. The CDR3 reads CASSRSGQGNTEAFF. The CDR3 DNA follows: TGCGCCAGCAGCCGATCGGGACAGGGGAACACTGAAGCTTTCTTT.

This clone was detected only once. CDR3 protein: CASSERLESYEQYF. CDR3 nucleotide sequence: TGTGCCAGCAGTGAACGGTTAGAGAGCTACGAGCAGTACTTC. This sequence joins TRBV6-1 and TRBJ2-7; D is unresolved. The CDR3 runs to 14 residues. Per germline, CDR1 MNHNS and CDR2 SASEGT. V shed 2 bases and J shed 3 bases, with 11 bases lying between them.

The chain is built from TRBV4-3 and TRBJ1-5; 9 nucleotides line up with TRBD1. The CDR3 is 15 amino acids. V shed 5 bases and J 5 bases; nucleotides not matched to a gene: 7. Germline V gene lookup returns CDR1 LGHNA and CDR2 YSLEER. CDR3 sequence reads: CASSGDRGKYQPQHF. CDR3 sequence (DNA): TGCGCCAGCAGCGGCGACAGGGGGAAATATCAGCCCCAGCATTTT.

The gene calls are TRBV19 and TRBJ1-1; D might be TRBD1 (6 bases). V lost 5 bases and J lost 1, with 23 bases in between. Germline CDR1 reads LNHDA; CDR2 reads SQIVND (reference sequence). CDR3 length: 18 residues. The CDR3 protein is CASSLIRTASTKNTEAFF. Here the CDR3 DNA reads TGTGCCAGTAGTTTAATACGGACAGCCTCTACCAAGAACACTGAAGCTTTCTTT.

This rearrangement joins TRBV11-1 to TRBJ1-5; 9 nucleotides match TRBD1. The CDR3 totals 14 residues. CDR1 is SGHAT, CDR2 FQDESV, per germline (reference sequence). V dropped 5 bases and J dropped 9; count of bases not matched to a gene: 8. CDR3 sequence (DNA): TGTGCCAGCAGCCCGCGGGACAGGGAGGGGCCCCAGCATTTT. Translated: CASSPRDREGPQHF.

The V call is TRBV19, the J call TRBJ2-3, with 13 bases identical to TRBD2. With 11 bases clipped from V and 2 bases from J, the junction kept 10 bases outside the gene matches. Germline V gene lookup returns CDR1 LNHDA and CDR2 SQIVND (reference sequence). This CDR3 comprises 16 residues. CDR3: CACKGGLAGPTDTQYF. As DNA, the CDR3 is TGTGCCTGTAAAGGGGGACTAGCGGGACCCACAGATACGCAGTATTTT.

This chain connects TRBV27 to TRBJ2-2; 9 bases match TRBD2. The junction had 4 bases not matched to a gene; V was cut back by 11 bases and J by 0 bases. Per germline, CDR1 MNHEY and CDR2 SMNVEV (reference sequence). There are 14 residues in the CDR3. CDR3 sequence reads: CAAGGRANTGELFF. The CDR3 region has the DNA TGTGCCGCGGGCGGGAGGGCGAACACCGGGGAGCTGTTTTTT.

The J gene is TRBJ2-5, the V gene TRBV5-1; 9 bases fit TRBD1. CDR1 and CDR2 from the germline V gene are SGHRS and YFSETQ. The CDR3 spans 15 residues. The J segment lost 5 bases and the V segment lost 4 bases, leaving 9 bases of the junction unmatched. The CDR3 region has the DNA TGCGCCAGCAGCCTTAGTGGGACAGGGAGCGAGACCCAGTACTTC. This gives the protein CASSLSGTGSETQYF.

The chain is built from TRBV9 and TRBJ1-2; 7 bases align to TRBD1. The CDR3 has 14 residues. The V gene end was trimmed by 0 bases and the J gene end by 4 bases; junction bases not matched to a gene: 3. CDR1 and CDR2 from the germline V gene are SGDLS and YYNGEE. The CDR3 loop reads CASSVGDSVYGYTF. In DNA, the CDR3 is TGTGCCAGCAGCGTAGGGGACAGCGTCTATGGCTACACCTTC.

This clone was seen a few times. The V and J genes are TRBV19 and TRBJ1-1; 7 bases align to TRBD1. The CDR3 contains 17 residues. Germline V gene sequence: CDR1 LNHDA, CDR2 SQIVND (reference sequence). V trimming: 5 bases; J trimming: 1 base; junction bases outside the gene matches: 13. The CDR3 DNA reads TGTGCCAGTAGTGACAGGGCCTCGTGGGCCTCGAACACTGAAGCTTTCTTT. Translation gives CASSDRASWASNTEAFF.

V gene TRBV27 combines with J gene TRBJ2-3, with D maybe TRBD1 (6 bases). Germline values: CDR1 MNHEY, CDR2 SMNVEV (reference sequence). Trimming took 5 bases from V and 0 from J, leaving 12 bases between them. The CDR3 consists of 15 residues. The CDR3 sequence: CASSPDRLSTDTQYF. CDR3 nucleotides: TGTGCCAGCAGTCCTGACAGGTTGAGCACAGATACGCAGTATTTT.

CDR3: CASRKQNTEAFF. CDR3 sequence (DNA): TGTGCCAGCAGGAAACAGAACACTGAAGCTTTCTTT. The chain employs TRBV6-6 and TRBJ1-1; D is uncertain. CDR1 and CDR2 from the germline V gene are MNHNY and SVGAGI (reference sequence). There are 12 residues in the CDR3. V was pared by 6 bases and J by 1 base, with 6 bases between.

This chain uses TRBV5-1 with TRBJ2-1; 9 bases are a match to TRBD2. Trimming removed 4 bases from V and 10 bases from J; junction bases left unmatched: 9. The germline V gene has CDR1 SGHRS and CDR2 YFSETQ. The CDR3 totals 14 residues. The CDR3 DNA reads as TGCGCCAGCAGCGCCTTAGCGGGAGTTGACGAGCAGTTCTTC. Its translation: CASSALAGVDEQFF.

This chain links TRBV9 with TRBJ1-5; 8 positions agree with TRBD1. Germline V gene sequence: CDR1 SGDLS, CDR2 YYNGEE. J gave up 1 base and V 0 bases, and 0 bases lay outside the gene matches. CDR3 length: 15 residues. The CDR3 bases are TGTGCCAGCAGCGTAGGACAGGGGAGCAATCAGCCCCAGCATTTT. It yields the protein CASSVGQGSNQPQHF.

This chain links TRBV6-1 with TRBJ2-1, with 11 bases matching TRBD2. CDR3 size: 15 residues. The trim removed 6 bases at V and 8 bases at J, leaving 9 bases unmatched. Per germline, CDR1 MNHNS and CDR2 SASEGT. Here the CDR3 DNA reads TGTGCCAGCAGGATGATAGCGGGAGGGATCTATGAGCAGTTCTTC. Its translation: CASRMIAGGIYEQFF.

Concerning this clone itself: The junction departs from germline at one end; a sequencing error may be responsible. Within the sample, other DNA sequences also encode this same CDR3. This chain uses TRBV19 with TRBJ1-5, with 9 bases lining up with TRBD1. The CDR3 extends over 15 amino acids. The germline CDR1 and CDR2 sequences are LNHDA and SQIVND (reference sequence). CDR3 DNA sequence: TGTGCCAGTAGGGACCCGGGACAGGGCAATCAGCCCCAGCACTTT. Its protein is CASRDPGQGNQPQHF.

J is TRBJ2-2 and V is TRBV7-3; 7 positions agree with TRBD2. The CDR3 is 17 amino acids. The V gene end was trimmed by 0 bases and the J gene end by 1 base; junction bases not matched to a gene: 5. CDR1 SGHTA and CDR2 FQGTGA come from the germline V gene. CDR3 in amino acids: CASSLTAPSGNTGELFF. CDR3 in DNA: TGTGCCAGCAGCTTAACGGCCCCTAGCGGGAACACCGGGGAGCTGTTTTTT.

This CDR3 reads CASGPGRERRTGELFF. CDR3 bases: TGCGCCAGCGGTCCAGGGCGGGAAAGAAGGACCGGGGAGCTGTTTTTT. The rearrangement uses TRBV10-1 and TRBJ2-2; perhaps TRBD2 as D (6 bases). CDR1 and CDR2 (germline): WNHNN, SYGVQD (reference sequence). Trimming took 8 bases from V and 5 from J, leaving 21 bases between them. The CDR3 contains 16 residues.

The genes are TRBV27 and TRBJ2-7; D gene ambiguous. CDR3 size: 13 residues. Trimming took off 3 bases at V and 7 bases at J, with 13 bases between the two ends. Germline V gene data show CDR1 as MNHEY and CDR2 as SMNVEV (reference sequence). CDR3 amino acids: CASSFDQTGEQYF. The CDR3 DNA reads as TGTGCCAGCAGTTTCGACCAGACTGGGGAGCAGTACTTC.

The J gene is TRBJ2-1, the V gene TRBV4-3, with 7 nucleotides matching TRBD1. J gave up 9 bases and V 2 bases, and 4 bases lay outside the gene matches. This CDR3 comprises 13 residues. Germline V gene sequence: CDR1 LGHNA, CDR2 YSLEER. DNA for the CDR3: TGCGCCAGCAGCCAACACAGGGGCGGTGAGCAGTTCTTC. Residues: CASSQHRGGEQFF.

The chain combines TRBV7-2 with TRBJ2-1, with unresolved D. This CDR3 comprises 14 residues. With 1 base removed from V and 6 bases from J, the gap between germline ends came to 10 bases. CDR1 and CDR2 (germline): SGHTA, FQGNSA. The CDR3 DNA reads TGTGCCAGCAGCTTAGATACAGACCGCAATGAGCAGTTCTTC. This encodes CASSLDTDRNEQFF.

The chain has TRBV29-1 and TRBJ1-4; no firm D call. This CDR3 spans 11 amino acids. CDR1 is SQVTM and CDR2 is ANQGSEA in the germline V gene. V lost 8 bases to trimming and J lost 6 bases, with 10 bases between them. CDR3 DNA: TGCAGCCCAACACAGTATGAAAAACTGTTTTTT. It encodes CSPTQYEKLFF.

This rearrangement joins TRBV5-1 to TRBJ2-1; D uncertain. Trimming took off 5 bases at V and 4 bases at J, with 7 bases between the two ends. The CDR3 is 12 residues long. CDR1 is SGHRS and CDR2 is YFSETQ in the germline V gene. CDR3 sequence reads: CASSRSYNEQFF. The CDR3 DNA reads as TGCGCCAGCAGTCGTAGTTACAATGAGCAGTTCTTC.

This clone was observed a single time. The genes are TRBV5-5 and TRBJ1-2; a possible D gene is TRBD1 (5 bases). CDR3 length: 13 residues. Trimming removed 0 bases from V and 6 bases from J, with 9 bases in between. Germline V CDR1 and CDR2: SGHKS, YYEKEE (reference sequence). In DNA, the CDR3 is TGTGCCAGCAGCTTGGCCTGGGGGGATGGCTACACCTTC. This gives the protein CASSLAWGDGYTF. Using reference TRBV5-5 and TRBJ1-2 for the parts outside the CDR3, the full variable domain is DAGVTQSPTHLIKTRGQQVTLRCSPISGHKSVSWYQQVLGQGPQFIFQYYEKEERGRGNFPDRFSARQFPNYSSELNVNALLLGDSALYLCASSLAWGDGYTFGSGTRLTVV.